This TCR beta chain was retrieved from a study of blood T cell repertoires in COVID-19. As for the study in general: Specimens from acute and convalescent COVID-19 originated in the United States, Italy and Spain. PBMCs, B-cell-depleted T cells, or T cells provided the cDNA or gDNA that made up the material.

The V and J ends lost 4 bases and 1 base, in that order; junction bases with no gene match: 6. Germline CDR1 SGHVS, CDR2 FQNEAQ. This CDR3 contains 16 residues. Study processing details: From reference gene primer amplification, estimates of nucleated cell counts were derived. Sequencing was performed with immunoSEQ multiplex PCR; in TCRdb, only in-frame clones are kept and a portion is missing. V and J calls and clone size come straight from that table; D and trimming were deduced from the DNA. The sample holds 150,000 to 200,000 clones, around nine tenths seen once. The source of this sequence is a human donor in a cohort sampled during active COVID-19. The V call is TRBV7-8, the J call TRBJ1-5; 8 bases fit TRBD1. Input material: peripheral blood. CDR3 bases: TGTGCCAGCAGCTCCGGACAGGGAGGCAGCAATCAGCCCCAGCATTTT. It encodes CASSSGQGGSNQPQHF.